The 11 T cell receptor beta chains reported below all come from one sample, sequenced in a study of PD-1 blockade in classical Hodgkin lymphoma. Using immunoSEQ multiplex PCR, the repertoire was profiled, and TCRdb retains in-frame clones only, with some absent. The sample yields 40,000 to 55,000 clones, around 80% seen once. Time point given: cycle 4 day 1 (C4D1), after less than 7 weeks of nivolumab. With no exception, relapse followed autologous stem cell transplantation in all patients, and brentuximab vedotin exposure varied. The sequenced sample was peripheral blood mononuclear cells (PBMCs), obtained before the fourth cycle of nivolumab. Every receptor here comes from a human donor with classical Hodgkin lymphoma.

The rearrangement links TRBV7-2 to TRBJ2-3; the D gene is possibly TRBD2 (7 bases). The CDR3 runs 16 residues. V was pared by 5 bases and J by 2 bases, with 17 bases between. The germline V gene encodes CDR1 SGHTA and CDR2 FQGNSA. The CDR3, as DNA: TGTGCCAGCAGCAGAGGGGGGGCCCAATTCACAGATACGCAGTATTTT. As protein: CASSRGGAQFTDTQYF.

As DNA, the CDR3 is TGTGCCAGCAGCTATAGAACAGGGTTTGCTGGCTACACCTTC. This translates into CASSYRTGFAGYTF. V usage is TRBV5-6 and J usage is TRBJ1-2; tentative D call: TRBD1 (6 bases). The CDR3 is 14 amino acids. Germline CDR1 and CDR2: SGHDT and YYEEEE. The V gene lost 3 bases and the J gene lost 7 bases, with 16 bases spanning the gap.

The chain joins TRBV12-5 to TRBJ2-5; D may be TRBD1 (6 bases). Between the trimmed V and J ends, which lost 3 bases and 2 bases, there was a span of 16 bases. CDR1 LGHNT and CDR2 FRNRAP come from the germline V gene. The CDR3 totals 16 residues. CDR3 loop: CASGFSFQGWQETQYF. The DNA for the CDR3 is TGTGCTAGTGGTTTTAGTTTCCAGGGGTGGCAAGAGACCCAGTACTTC.

The chain couples TRBV19 to TRBJ2-3, with TRBD2 matching 10 bases. The CDR3 has 13 residues. The germline CDR1 and CDR2 sequences are LNHDA and SQIVND (reference sequence). Germline trimming cut 5 bases from V and 14 bases from J; bases unmatched to any gene: 10. CDR3 sequence (DNA): TGTGCCAGTAGTCCTAGTAGTCTAGCGGGAGCGTATTTT. It translates to CASSPSSLAGAYF.

The genes are TRBV7-9 and TRBJ2-2; TRBD1 aligns across 7 bases. CDR1 and CDR2 (germline): SEHNR, FQNEAQ (reference sequence). The V gene end was trimmed by 1 base and the J gene end by 13 bases; junction bases not matched to a gene: 6. This CDR3 spans 13 amino acids. This chain's CDR3 is CASSLGETGRLFF. In DNA form, the CDR3 reads TGTGCCAGCAGCTTAGGGGAGACAGGGCGGCTGTTTTTT.

V usage is TRBV5-1 and J usage is TRBJ2-3, with TRBD2 identical over 11 bases. Looked up from germline, CDR1 is SGHRS and CDR2 is YFSETQ. V shed 4 bases and J 2 bases; nucleotides not matched to a gene: 3. This CDR3 is built from 15 residues. The CDR3 spells CASSVSGGVTDTQYF. As DNA, the CDR3 is TGCGCCAGCAGCGTTAGCGGGGGGGTCACAGATACGCAGTATTTT.

V is TRBV9 and J is TRBJ1-3; TRBD1 matches at 7 bases. V lost 3 bases, J lost 4 bases, and 19 bases stayed unmatched. The V gene's germline CDR1 is SGDLS and CDR2 YYNGEE. This CDR3 is 19 amino acids long. The CDR3 region has the DNA TGTGCCAGCAGCGAACGAATCCCGGACAGGCTGAGCGGAGGAAACACCATATATTTT. Its translation: CASSERIPDRLSGGNTIYF.

The genes are TRBV5-1 and TRBJ1-4; D unclear. Between the trimmed V and J ends, which lost 2 bases and 7 bases, there was a span of 6 bases. The germline gives CDR1 SGHRS, CDR2 YFSETQ. This CDR3 comprises 12 residues. CDR3 residues: CASSFEGEKLFF. CDR3 bases: TGCGCCAGCAGCTTTGAGGGTGAAAAACTGTTTTTT.

A note on this clone: It is unclear where the CDR3 begins or ends on the DNA, so no DNA is shown, and the CDR3 is as TCRdb lists it. The J gene is TRBJ1-1, the V gene TRBV2. The CDR3 adds up to 12 amino acids, both ends counted. The germline gives CDR1 SNHLY, CDR2 FYNNEI. The CDR3 sequence: CASSTSGPEAFF.

CDR3 in amino acids: CASRDSPQSSYNEQFF. For the CDR3, the DNA is TGTGCCAGCCGGGACTCACCCCAGAGCTCCTACAATGAGCAGTTCTTC. The rearrangement joins TRBV28 to TRBJ2-1; D perhaps matches TRBD2 (6 bases). The V end was cut by 8 bases, the J end by 0 bases, with 17 bases between. Germline assignment: CDR1 MDHEN and CDR2 SYDVKM. The CDR3 consists of 16 residues.

The V and J genes are TRBV29-1 and TRBJ1-1; no reliable D call. Trimming took off 4 bases at V and 5 bases at J, with 14 bases between the two ends. CDR1 is SQVTM, CDR2 ANQGSEA, per germline. The CDR3 contains 13 residues. The CDR3 here is CSVGTFGDTEAFF. The CDR3 coding sequence is TGCAGCGTTGGGACTTTCGGGGATACTGAAGCTTTCTTT. The complete variable domain, with remaining parts taken from reference TRBV29-1 and TRBJ1-1, reads SAVISQKPSRDICQRGTSLTIQCQVDSQVTMMFWYRQQPGQSLTLIATANQGSEATYESGFVIDKFPISRPNLTFSTLTVSNMSPEDSSIYLCSVGTFGDTEAFFGQGTRLTVV.